Following are 20 T cell receptor beta chains from one sample sequenced in a study of vaccination and CD4 T cells after COVID-19. These receptors have no identified antigens. Sequenced with the Oncomine TCR Beta short-read assay was DNA taken from cultured CD4+ T cells. MiXCR was run by TCRdb on the PCR reads, yielding one entry per CDR3 protein. Here the sample spans 1,200 to 1,500 distinct CDR3 sequences, under 15% being singletons. As for treatment: approximately nine-day PBMC culture with coronavirus spike peptide pools or control peptides (ViraFEST assay). Gathering of the CD4+ T cells, from the unexposed donor, took place before the COVID-19 pandemic (2011-2018). The source material was CD4+ T cells from blood, cultured in vitro. Receptor source: a human donor in good health.

This clonotype is termed large. The chain recombines TRBV6-2 or TRBV6-3 with TRBJ1-5, with 8 bases that match TRBD1. The CDR3 is made up of 15 amino acids. Germline lookup yields CDR1 MNHEY and CDR2 SVGEGT. V dropped 6 bases and J dropped 7; count of bases not matched to a gene: 11. CDR3 nucleotides: TGTGCCAGCAGGCTCATGGACAGGGTGGGACAGCCCCAGCATTTT. This translates into CASRLMDRVGQPQHF.

This clonotype is hyperexpanded within its sample. This rearrangement joins TRBV7-9 to TRBJ1-2; D uncertain. The germline V and J ends were trimmed by 1 base and 4 bases, with 7 bases remaining between them. Germline V CDR1 and CDR2: SEHNR, FQNEAQ (reference sequence). This CDR3 is built from 13 residues. DNA for the CDR3: TGTGCCAGCAGCTTAGGGCCGAGCTATGGCTACACCTTC. This encodes CASSLGPSYGYTF. The full variable domain, rest sourced from reference TRBV7-9 and TRBJ1-2, is DTGVSQNPRHKITKRGQNVTFRCDPISEHNRLYWYRQTLGQGPEFLTYFQNEAQLEKSRLLSDRFSAERPKGSFSTLEIQRTEQGDSAMYLCASSLGPSYGYTFGSGTRLTVV.

This clonotype was seen more than once but under ten times. CDR3 sequence reads: CASSYMGGGLNEQFF. The CDR3 region has the DNA TGTGCCAGCAGTTATATGGGGGGGGGGCTGAATGAGCAGTTCTTC. The V call is TRBV28, the J call TRBJ2-1; a weak D match, TRBD2 (7 bases). The CDR3 spans 15 residues. Per the germline V gene, CDR1 is MDHEN and CDR2 is SYDVKM. V gave up 4 bases and J gave up 7 bases, with 17 bases separating them.

The V call is TRBV9, the J call TRBJ2-5; tentatively, D is TRBD1 (5 bases). The CDR3 consists of 18 residues. CDR1 and CDR2 from the germline V gene are SGDLS and YYNGEE. Deletions cut 4 bases from V and 2 bases from J, with 24 bases between. DNA for the CDR3: TGTGCCAGCAGCACCCGTCCAAACAGGTTCGCGGCTCAAGAGACCCAGTACTTC. Amino acid sequence: CASSTRPNRFAAQETQYF.

The rearrangement uses TRBV5-1 and TRBJ1-1; D is uncertain. V dropped 3 bases and J dropped 1 base, with 7 bases sitting between them. This CDR3 contains 13 residues. Germline CDR1 SGHRS, CDR2 YFSETQ. The CDR3 DNA sequence: TGCGCCAGCAGCTCAGACGCGAACACTGAAGCTTTCTTT. Translating gives CASSSDANTEAFF.

The chain recombines TRBV28 with TRBJ1-4, with 7 bases fitting TRBD1. This CDR3 comprises 12 residues. Germline trimming cut 8 bases from V and 5 bases from J; bases unmatched to any gene: 2. Germline loops: CDR1 MDHEN, CDR2 SYDVKM. CDR3 region: CASRQGNEKLFF. CDR3 sequence (DNA): TGTGCCAGCCGACAGGGAAATGAAAAACTGTTTTTT.

By sample share, this clonotype is medium-sized (0.01 to 0.1%). The chain is built from TRBV11-2 and TRBJ2-1; TRBD2 is a possible D gene (6 bases). Germline values: CDR1 SGHAT, CDR2 FQNNGV. V lost 3 bases and J lost 0, with 18 bases in between. The CDR3 length is 18 residues. The CDR3 DNA follows: TGTGCCAGCAGCTTGGGGAGGAAGACAGTTTTCTCCTACAATGAGCAGTTCTTC. This sequence encodes CASSLGRKTVFSYNEQFF.

J is TRBJ2-7 and V is TRBV12-3 or TRBV12-4; TRBD2 agrees at 9 bases. The V segment lost 5 bases and the J segment 4 bases; nucleotides outside the gene matches: 6. This CDR3 contains 14 residues. CDR3 sequence: CASSLRTSEYEQYF. CDR3 nucleotides: TGTGCCAGCAGTCTACGGACTAGCGAGTACGAGCAGTACTTC.

This clonotype was seen only a few times. The rearrangement joins TRBV28 to TRBJ1-1; D ambiguous. This CDR3 is 14 amino acids long. V shed 5 bases and J shed 0 bases, with 10 bases lying between them. Germline assignment: CDR1 MDHEN and CDR2 SYDVKM. In nucleotides, the CDR3 is TGTGCCAGCAGTCCGCCAGGCATGAACACTGAAGCTTTCTTT. This sequence encodes CASSPPGMNTEAFF.

This chain uses TRBV5-1 with TRBJ1-2, with D unresolved. Trimming left V 4 bases short and J 8 bases short, with 15 bases between. CDR1 and CDR2 from the germline V gene are SGHRS and YFSETQ. The CDR3 is 13 residues long. For the CDR3, the DNA is TGCGCCAGCAGCACAGACGGTGGGTCGGGCTACACCTTC. This gives the protein CASSTDGGSGYTF.

With regard to this clonotype: Since a much larger clone is just one base distant, this may be a read error. The genes are TRBV10-3 and TRBJ2-5; tentatively, D is TRBD1 (7 bases). The CDR3 totals 13 residues. Germline CDR1 is ENHRY and CDR2 is SYGVKD. The CDR3 loop reads CDIRGASGETQYF. The CDR3 nucleotides are TGTGACATCAGGGGGGCTAGTGGCGAGACCCAGTACTTC.

The chain couples TRBV29-1 to TRBJ1-5; 7 positions agree with TRBD1. Trimming took 6 bases from V and 6 from J; bases not matched to a gene: 8. This CDR3 region has 13 residues. The germline V gene encodes CDR1 SQVTM and CDR2 ANQGSEA. The CDR3: CSVPGGEGQPQHF. Here the CDR3 DNA reads TGCAGCGTCCCAGGGGGTGAAGGTCAGCCCCAGCATTTT. The full variable domain, completed using reference TRBV29-1 and TRBJ1-5, is SAVISQKPSRDICQRGTSLTIQCQVDSQVTMMFWYRQQPGQSLTLIATANQGSEATYESGFVIDKFPISRPNLTFSTLTVSNMSPEDSSIYLCSVPGGEGQPQHFGDGTRLSIL.

A note on this clonotype: This clone may be a read error of a much larger clone one base away. This rearrangement joins TRBV15 to TRBJ2-3; no clear D. The CDR3 length is 13 residues. Trimming shortened V by 2 bases and J by 8 bases, and 11 bases separated the two germline ends. Germline lookup yields CDR1 LNHNV and CDR2 YYDKDF (reference sequence). The CDR3 nucleotides are TGTGCCACCAGCAGACCGACGGAAGGTACGCAGTATTTT. This sequence encodes CATSRPTEGTQYF.

By sample fraction, this clonotype is large. This chain links TRBV24-1 with TRBJ1-1; 9 bases agree with TRBD1. Germline V gene data show CDR1 as KGHDR and CDR2 as SFDVKD. Germline trimming cut 2 bases from V and 5 bases from J; bases unmatched to any gene: 5. This CDR3 is built from 15 residues. CDR3 loop: CATSDSGQGETEAFF. The CDR3, as DNA: TGTGCCACCAGTGATTCGGGACAGGGAGAAACTGAAGCTTTCTTT.

This clonotype qualifies as large. V usage is TRBV28 and J usage is TRBJ1-2, with 12 bases identical to TRBD1. CDR3 length: 17 amino acids. CDR1 MDHEN and CDR2 SYDVKM come from the germline V gene. Trimming removed 6 bases from V and 7 bases from J; junction bases left unmatched: 15. This CDR3 is CASSSGGGQGAVSGYTF. The DNA for the CDR3 is TGTGCCAGCAGCTCAGGGGGGGGACAGGGGGCGGTGAGTGGCTACACCTTC.

By share, this clonotype counts as medium-sized (0.01 to 0.1%). The chain recombines TRBV6-4 with TRBJ1-2, with a tentative D call TRBD1 (5 bases). The germline V gene has CDR1 MRHNA and CDR2 SNTAGT. The V end lost 6 bases, the J end lost 10 bases, and 15 bases lay between the germline ends. The CDR3 has 12 amino acids. The CDR3 loop is CASRHPQGFYTF. The CDR3, as DNA: TGTGCCAGCAGGCACCCCCAGGGTTTCTACACCTTC.

This clonotype is termed medium-sized (0.01 to 0.1%). The chain is built from TRBV6-1 and TRBJ1-3, with D unresolved. Germline CDR1 and CDR2: MNHNS and SASEGT. The length of the CDR3 is 13 residues. Trimming removed 4 bases at V and 8 bases at J, with 12 bases between. The CDR3 protein is CASSASWRDTIYF. The CDR3, as DNA: TGTGCCAGCAGTGCCAGCTGGCGGGACACCATATATTTT.

Relative to its sample, this clonotype is medium-sized. The genes are TRBV25-1 and TRBJ1-6, with D hard to call. The CDR3 runs 15 residues. The V end lost 4 bases, the J end lost 8 bases, and 15 bases lay between the germline ends. CDR1 and CDR2 (germline): MGHDK, SYGVNS. The CDR3 DNA follows: TGTGCCAGCAGTGGTCTTGTAGGAAGGGATTCACCCCTCCACTTT. Residues: CASSGLVGRDSPLHF.

This clonotype was counted a few times. The V call is TRBV5-1, the J call TRBJ1-4, with a possible D match to TRBD1 (6 bases). The CDR3 length is 14 residues. CDR1 is SGHRS and CDR2 is YFSETQ in the germline V gene. V was clipped by 5 bases and J by 5 bases, with 13 bases between them. The CDR3 reads CASRRGQSNEKLFF. In nucleotides, the CDR3 is TGCGCCAGCAGACGAGGACAGTCCAATGAAAAACTGTTTTTT.

The CDR3 region has the DNA TGCGCCAGCTCGAGGGACAGGGATAACTACGAGCAGTACTTC. Translating gives CASSRDRDNYEQYF. The rearrangement uses TRBV5-1 and TRBJ2-7; 9 bases map to TRBD1. Germline CDR1 reads SGHRS; CDR2 reads YFSETQ. The CDR3 totals 14 residues. Trimming took 7 bases from V and 3 from J; bases not matched to a gene: 8.